Listed below are T cell receptor beta chains from one sample, sequenced in a study of early T cells in non-severe SARS-CoV-2 infection. TCRdb passed the 5' RACE reads through MiXCR, listing each CDR3 protein once. The table has under 70,000 distinct CDR3 sequences, around 10% seen once; the top ten hold about 3.8%. Specimen: whole blood. Receptor source: an adult who was a healthcare worker with PCR-confirmed SARS-CoV-2 infection or an uninfected control (not recorded which). The CDR3 runs from the conserved cysteine through the conserved F or W. Each record gives: D gene, J gene, V gene, clone size, CDR3 protein, CDR3 DNA. A D gene is named only where the DNA matches it firmly. Clone size is not always given. Where it is, it says once, few, many or a class for expanded clones.

>-|TRBJ2-6|TRBV19|many
CASSISSGANVLTF
TGTGCCAGTAGTATTAGTTCTGGGGCCAACGTCCTGACTTTC
>TRBD2|TRBJ2-1|TRBV20-1|many
CSAYSGMSYNEQFF
TGCAGTGCTTATAGCGGGATGTCCTACAATGAGCAGTTCTTC
>-|TRBJ2-7|TRBV29-1|many
CSVGGASDGPTYEQYF
TGCAGCGTTGGTGGGGCTAGCGACGGACCCACCTACGAGCAGTACTTC
>-|TRBJ2-5|TRBV10-3|many
CAISELETQYF
TGTGCCATCAGTGAGCTAGAGACCCAGTACTTC
>TRBD2|TRBJ2-3|TRBV9|many
CASSVHPAGSTDTQYF
TGTGCCAGCAGCGTACACCCAGCGGGGAGCACAGATACGCAGTATTTT
>-|TRBJ2-1|TRBV6-5|-
CASSYSRRRRSYNEQFF
TGTGCCAGCAGTTACTCGAGGCGACGCCGCTCCTACAATGAGCAGTTCTTC
>-|TRBJ2-3|TRBV6-1|-
CASSEAYGGFTDTQYF
TGTGCCAGCAGTGAAGCGTACGGGGGTTTCACAGATACGCAGTATTTT
>-|TRBJ2-3|TRBV4-2|few
CASSPLGRGPTDTQYF
TGTGCCAGCAGCCCCTTAGGGCGGGGCCCCACAGATACGCAGTATTTT
>-|TRBJ2-1|TRBV11-2|many
CASSSRLVYEQFF
TGTGCCAGCAGCTCCCGACTAGTCTATGAGCAGTTCTTC
>-|TRBJ2-5|TRBV24-1|many
CATGGHQETQYF
TGTGCCACGGGGGGTCACCAAGAGACCCAGTACTTC
>-|TRBJ1-1|TRBV5-4|many
CASSLRGVNTEAFF
TGTGCCAGCAGCTTGAGGGGCGTGAACACTGAAGCTTTCTTT
>-|TRBJ2-5|TRBV3-1|few
CASSQYGGQETQYF
TGTGCCAGCAGCCAATACGGCGGCCAAGAGACCCAGTACTTC
>-|TRBJ1-2|TRBV29-1|-
CSATGPESGYTF
TGCAGCGCCACCGGGCCAGAGAGTGGCTACACCTTC
>-|TRBJ2-3|TRBV30|many
CAWSVRDTQYF
TGTGCCTGGAGTGTACGCGATACGCAGTATTTT
>TRBD1|TRBJ1-6|TRBV7-9|-
CASSLAGQGNSPLHF
TGTGCCAGCAGCTTAGCGGGACAGGGGAATTCACCCCTCCACTTT
>-|TRBJ2-7|TRBV28|many
CASSLAILGVENYEQYF
TGTGCCAGCAGTTTAGCCATCTTGGGGGTTGAAAACTACGAGCAGTACTTC
>TRBD2|TRBJ2-1|TRBV29-1|few
CSGRDGGEQFF
TGCAGCGGCCGGGACGGGGGGGAGCAGTTCTTC
>TRBD2|TRBJ2-1|TRBV18|many
CASSPRNSRGVSYNEQFF
TGTGCCAGCTCACCAAGGAATAGCCGGGGGGTCTCCTACAATGAGCAGTTCTTC
>-|TRBJ1-5|TRBV6-1|-
CASSETLGFQPQHF
TGTGCCAGCAGTGAAACGCTTGGTTTCCAGCCCCAGCATTTT
>TRBD1|TRBJ1-4|TRBV6-5|many
CASSFRTGGRKLFF
TGTGCCAGCAGTTTCAGGACAGGGGGCAGAAAACTGTTTTTT
>TRBD1|TRBJ2-7|TRBV3-1|few
CASSPGQGLYEQYF
TGTGCCAGCAGCCCGGGACAGGGATTGTACGAGCAGTACTTC
>-|TRBJ2-1|TRBV5-1|few
CASSLFSSYNEQFF
TGCGCCAGCAGCTTGTTCAGCTCCTACAATGAGCAGTTCTTC
>-|TRBJ2-5|TRBV6-2/TRBV6-3|many
CASSYSIHVGDQETQYF
TGTGCCAGCAGTTACTCGATTCACGTCGGGGACCAAGAGACCCAGTACTTC
>TRBD2|TRBJ2-1|TRBV11-2|many
CASSLLAGVNNEQFF
TGTGCCAGCAGCCTACTAGCGGGGGTTAACAATGAGCAGTTCTTC
>TRBD1|TRBJ2-7|TRBV3-1|once
CASSQKDRAYEQYF
TGTGCCAGCAGCCAAAAAGACAGGGCCTACGAGCAGTACTTC
>-|TRBJ2-1|TRBV29-1|few
CSVLEWGPQNNEQFF
TGCAGCGTCCTTGAATGGGGCCCACAAAACAATGAGCAGTTCTTC
>-|TRBJ1-1|TRBV7-9|many
CASSLALASNTEAFF
TGTGCCAGCAGCTTAGCGCTGGCGTCGAACACTGAAGCTTTCTTT
>-|TRBJ2-3|TRBV9|once
CASGAGSSDTQYF
TGTGCCAGCGGGGCCGGGAGTTCAGATACGCAGTATTTT
>-|TRBJ2-1|TRBV21-1|many
CASRIVRQGYNEQFF
TGTGCCAGCAGGATAGTCCGACAGGGCTACAATGAGCAGTTCTTC
>-|TRBJ2-7|TRBV10-3|-
CAISRDYGEQYF
TGTGCCATCAGTAGGGATTACGGGGAGCAGTACTTC
>-|TRBJ2-5|TRBV10-3|many
CAISESQLAETQYF
TGTGCCATCAGTGAGTCCCAACTAGCAGAGACCCAGTACTTC
>TRBD2|TRBJ2-5|TRBV27|many
CASKGLAGLETQYF
TGTGCCAGCAAGGGACTAGCGGGGTTGGAGACCCAGTACTTC
>-|TRBJ2-3|TRBV14|many
CASSPRGYTQYF
TGTGCCAGCAGCCCCCGGGGTTATACGCAGTATTTT
>-|TRBJ2-2|TRBV5-5|-
CASRRSPEVSTGELFF
TGTGCCAGCAGGCGGAGTCCGGAGGTTAGCACCGGGGAGCTGTTTTTT
>-|TRBJ1-1|TRBV7-9|many
CASSLDRDAETEAFF
TGTGCCAGCAGCTTAGATCGGGACGCGGAGACTGAAGCTTTCTTT
>-|TRBJ2-3|TRBV27|few
CASSLPSDTQYF
TGTGCCAGCAGTCTTCCGTCAGATACGCAGTATTTT
>TRBD2|TRBJ2-1|TRBV24-1|many
CATSDPRPSGSEQFF
TGTGCCACCAGTGATCCGCGCCCTAGCGGCAGTGAGCAGTTCTTC
>TRBD2|TRBJ2-7|TRBV29-1|-
CSVEGLAGGPHEQYF
TGCAGCGTTGAAGGGCTAGCGGGAGGGCCCCACGAGCAGTACTTC
>-|TRBJ1-2|TRBV4-1|-
CASSQGTGLANYSYTF
TGCGCCAGCAGCCAAGGTACAGGTTTGGCTAACTATAGCTACACCTTC
>-|TRBJ1-2|TRBV29-1|few
CSVEPGGRHYGYTF
TGCAGCGTTGAACCTGGGGGGAGGCACTATGGCTACACCTTC
>-|TRBJ2-1|TRBV29-1|many
CSVRQILSYNEQFF
TGCAGCGTGAGGCAGATTCTTTCCTACAATGAGCAGTTCTTC
>TRBD2|TRBJ2-7|TRBV3-1|many
CASSQGIGLAVYEQYF
TGTGCCAGCAGCCAGGGTATAGGACTAGCGGTTTACGAGCAGTACTTC
>-|TRBJ1-2|TRBV6-2/TRBV6-3|-
CASMLGEGYTF
TGTGCCAGCATGTTAGGGGAGGGCTACACCTTC